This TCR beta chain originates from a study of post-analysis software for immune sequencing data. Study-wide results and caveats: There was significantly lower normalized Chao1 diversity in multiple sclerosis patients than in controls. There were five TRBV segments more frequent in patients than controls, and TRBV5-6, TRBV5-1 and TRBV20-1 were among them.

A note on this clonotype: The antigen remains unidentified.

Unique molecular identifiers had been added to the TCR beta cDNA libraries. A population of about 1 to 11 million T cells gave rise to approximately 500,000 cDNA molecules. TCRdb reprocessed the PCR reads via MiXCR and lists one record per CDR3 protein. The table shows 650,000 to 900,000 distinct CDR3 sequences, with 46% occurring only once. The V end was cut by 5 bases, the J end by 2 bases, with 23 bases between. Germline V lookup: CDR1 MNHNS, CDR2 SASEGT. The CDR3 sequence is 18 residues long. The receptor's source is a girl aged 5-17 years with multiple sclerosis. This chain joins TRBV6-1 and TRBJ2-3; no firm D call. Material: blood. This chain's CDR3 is CASSTPASGVRTTDTQYF. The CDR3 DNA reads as TGTGCCAGCAGTACACCAGCATCTGGGGTGAGGACCACAGATACGCAGTATTTT.